Following are 28 T cell receptor beta chains from one sample sequenced in a study of T cells in Graves' hyperthyroidism and ophthalmopathy. TCR beta CDR3 region amplification was performed from RNA transcripts. The TCR CDR3 first-round RT-PCR relied on the HTBI primer set. Via MiXCR, TCRdb re-called the multiplex PCR reads, giving one row per CDR3 protein. The sample lists approximately 590,000 distinct CDR3 sequences, about a sixth occurring once. The sequenced sample was blood. The receptors originated from a woman aged 25 to 45 with Graves' hyperthyroidism.

The V gene is TRBV27, the J gene TRBJ2-1, with 14 bases matching TRBD2. Germline V gene lookup returns CDR1 MNHEY and CDR2 SMNVEV (reference sequence). Trimming took 4 bases from V and 9 from J; bases not matched to a gene: 11. This CDR3 is built from 17 residues. The CDR3 is CASSSRGTSGSGTEQFF. The CDR3, as DNA: TGTGCCAGCAGTTCCCGGGGGACTAGCGGGAGTGGGACTGAGCAGTTCTTC.

This clonotype was counted at least ten times. The chain has TRBV5-5 and TRBJ2-3; a possible D gene is TRBD1 (5 bases). CDR1 and CDR2 from the germline V gene are SGHKS and YYEKEE (reference sequence). With 1 base removed from V and 2 bases from J, the gap between germline ends came to 14 bases. This CDR3 spans 16 amino acids. CDR3 in amino acids: CASSLPLDKSTDTQYF. CDR3 DNA: TGTGCCAGCAGCTTGCCCCTGGACAAGTCCACAGATACGCAGTATTTT.

This chain links TRBV24-1 with TRBJ2-5; D is ambiguous. Trimming pared 3 bases from V and 1 base from J, leaving 8 bases between. This CDR3 region has 14 residues. Germline CDR1 KGHDR, CDR2 SFDVKD. The CDR3: CATSDAYFQETQYF. For the CDR3, the DNA is TGTGCCACCAGTGATGCTTACTTCCAAGAGACCCAGTACTTC.

The chain combines TRBV7-9 with TRBJ2-3; no clear D gene. This CDR3 contains 18 residues. Germline V gene sequence: CDR1 SEHNR, CDR2 FQNEAQ (reference sequence). The V gene lost 1 base and the J gene lost 2 bases, with 19 bases spanning the gap. CDR3 in DNA: TGTGCCAGCAGCTTAGGATCGTTAGGCTACCAATACACAGATACGCAGTATTTT. Residues: CASSLGSLGYQYTDTQYF.

The rearrangement links TRBV2 to TRBJ2-1, with 8 bases identical to TRBD1. V lost 5 bases to trimming and J lost 6 bases; unmatched junction nucleotides: 12. Germline V gene sequence: CDR1 SNHLY, CDR2 FYNNEI. The CDR3 runs to 16 residues. The CDR3 spells CASSPLTGGIGNEQFF. For the CDR3, the DNA is TGTGCCAGCAGTCCTCTAACAGGGGGAATCGGCAATGAGCAGTTCTTC. Drawing the rest from reference TRBV2 and TRBJ2-1, the complete variable domain is EPEVTQTPSHQVTQMGQEVILRCVPISNHLYFYWYRQILGQKVEFLVSFYNNEISEKSEIFDDQFSVERPDGSNFTLKIRSTKLEDSAMYFCASSPLTGGIGNEQFFGPGTRLTVL.

This clonotype was picked up many times. The rearrangement links TRBV30 to TRBJ2-7, with D perhaps assigned TRBD1 or TRBD2 (5 bases each). CDR1 is GTSNPN, CDR2 SVGIG, per germline (reference sequence). The CDR3 consists of 12 residues. V lost 2 bases and J 7 bases, leaving 12 bases between the germline ends. CDR3: CAWSFWDGEQYF. CDR3 DNA sequence: TGTGCCTGGAGTTTCTGGGACGGAGAGCAGTACTTC.

The V and J genes are TRBV30 and TRBJ1-3; possible D gene TRBD1, 5 bases. The CDR3 spans 14 residues. Germline V gene lookup returns CDR1 GTSNPN and CDR2 SVGIG (reference sequence). V lost 4 bases and J 1 base, leaving 11 bases between the germline ends. CDR3 DNA: TGTGCCTGGACGGACATCAGTTCTGGAAACACCATATATTTT. It yields the protein CAWTDISSGNTIYF.

This clonotype was counted at least ten times. V and J are TRBV11-2 and TRBJ2-1, with D hard to call. Germline CDR1 is SGHAT and CDR2 is FQNNGV. CDR3 length equals 12 residues. V lost 5 bases to trimming and J lost 4 bases, with 6 bases between them. The CDR3 here is CASSPSYNEQFF. The CDR3, as DNA: TGTGCCAGCAGCCCTTCTTACAATGAGCAGTTCTTC.

V usage is TRBV29-1 and J usage is TRBJ1-1; D is undetermined. Between the trimmed V and J ends, which lost 1 base and 6 bases, there was a span of 6 bases. The CDR3 totals 11 residues. Germline V CDR1 and CDR2: SQVTM, ANQGSEA. The CDR3 here is CSVEVGAEAFF. The CDR3 DNA follows: TGCAGCGTTGAAGTTGGGGCTGAAGCTTTCTTT.

This chain links TRBV19 with TRBJ1-5; TRBD1 is a possible D gene (5 bases). The germline V gene has CDR1 LNHDA and CDR2 SQIVND (reference sequence). Trimming stripped 1 base from V and 3 bases from J, with 13 bases between. The CDR3 has 16 residues. CDR3 residues: CASSIASRVINQPQHF. Here the CDR3 DNA reads TGTGCCAGTAGTATAGCTAGCAGGGTAATCAATCAGCCCCAGCATTTT.

The chain recombines TRBV27 with TRBJ1-1; no firm D call. Between the trimmed V and J ends, which lost 2 bases and 0 bases, there was a span of 7 bases. Germline lookup yields CDR1 MNHEY and CDR2 SMNVEV (reference sequence). This CDR3 region has 14 residues. The CDR3 protein is CASSLKGVNTEAFF. CDR3 nucleotides: TGTGCCAGCAGTTTAAAGGGAGTGAACACTGAAGCTTTCTTT.

The V gene is TRBV19, the J gene TRBJ1-4; TRBD1 agrees at 9 bases. This CDR3 is 15 amino acids long. J was trimmed by 5 bases and V by 7 bases; bases with no gene match: 8. Looked up from germline, CDR1 is LNHDA and CDR2 is SQIVND (reference sequence). For the CDR3, the DNA is TGTGCCAGTACAGCCGAAGGACAGGGGAATGAAAAACTGTTTTTT. It codes for CASTAEGQGNEKLFF.

At least ten counts were recorded for this clonotype. The chain employs TRBV3-1 and TRBJ1-5, with D perhaps matching TRBD1 (5 bases). The CDR3 contains 15 residues. With 3 bases removed from V and 2 bases from J, the gap between germline ends came to 11 bases. Germline values: CDR1 LGHDT, CDR2 YNNKEL (reference sequence). CDR3 sequence: CASSQGRGGNQPQHF. In DNA, the CDR3 is TGTGCCAGCAGCCAGGGACGCGGGGGCAATCAGCCCCAGCATTTT.

V gene TRBV19 combines with J gene TRBJ2-1; possibly TRBD2 for D (6 bases). The end of the DNA fits TRBJ2-7 better, so the J call may be wrong. The germline gives CDR1 LNHDA, CDR2 SQIVND (reference sequence). CDR3 length equals 13 residues. Here the CDR3 DNA reads TGTGCCAGTAGTAAGCGGGCCTACAATGAGCAGTACTTC. It codes for CASSKRAYNEQYF.

The chain has TRBV19 and TRBJ1-5, with TRBD1 identical over 8 bases. This CDR3 has 15 amino acids. The germline gives CDR1 LNHDA, CDR2 SQIVND (reference sequence). The trim removed 8 bases at V and 0 bases at J, leaving 6 bases unmatched. DNA of the CDR3: TGTGCCAGTCAATGGGGACAGGCTAGCAATCAGCCCCAGCATTTT. Protein: CASQWGQASNQPQHF.

This clonotype was recorded a few times. The chain has TRBV7-9 and TRBJ2-7, with TRBD2 identical over 10 bases. CDR1 is SEHNR, CDR2 FQNEAQ, per germline (reference sequence). The V and J ends lost 4 bases and 3 bases, in that order; junction bases with no gene match: 6. This CDR3 comprises 15 residues. CDR3 region: CASSSGTSAFYEQYF. Written as DNA, the CDR3 is TGTGCCAGCAGCTCCGGGACTAGCGCTTTCTACGAGCAGTACTTC.

Only a few counts were recorded for this clonotype. The chain combines TRBV5-1 with TRBJ2-2, with D possibly being TRBD2 (6 bases). V was cut by 1 base and J by 1 base, with 11 bases left in between. In germline, CDR1 is SGHRS, CDR2 YFSETQ. This CDR3 has 16 residues. CDR3 in amino acids: CASSLRRGVNTGELFF. In DNA form, the CDR3 reads TGCGCCAGCAGCTTGCGTCGCGGGGTGAACACCGGGGAGCTGTTTTTT.

Concerning this clonotype: A much more abundant neighbour one base away suggests this may be a read error. V usage is TRBV18 and J usage is TRBJ2-1; no clear D gene. CDR1 and CDR2 from the germline V gene are KGHSH and LQKENI. CDR3 length: 14 amino acids. In DNA, the CDR3 is TGTGCCATCTCACCATTCGAACCCGACAATGAGCAGTTCTTC. It yields the protein CAISPFEPDNEQFF.

This clonotype was counted many times. The genes are TRBV30 and TRBJ1-1; TRBD1 aligns across 8 bases. V trimming: 2 bases; J trimming: 8 bases; junction bases outside the gene matches: 7. From germline, CDR1 is GTSNPN and CDR2 SVGIG (reference sequence). The CDR3 loop spans 13 amino acids. DNA of the CDR3: TGTGCCTGGAGTTGGACAGGGAATTGGGAAGCTTTCTTT. This gives the protein CAWSWTGNWEAFF.

The chain uses TRBV27 and TRBJ1-3, with D perhaps TRBD1 (5 bases). CDR3 length: 16 amino acids. V was trimmed by 2 bases and J by 0 bases, leaving 11 bases between them. CDR1 MNHEY and CDR2 SMNVEV come from the germline V gene (reference sequence). CDR3 DNA sequence: TGTGCCAGCAGTTTACAGGGAATTAACTCTGGAAACACCATATATTTT. This encodes CASSLQGINSGNTIYF.

This clonotype was seen ten or more times. Here the CDR3 reads CSARTGTSDEQYF. The CDR3 DNA follows: TGCAGTGCTAGAACCGGGACTAGCGACGAGCAGTACTTC. The V call is TRBV20-1, the J call TRBJ2-7, with 10 bases lining up with TRBD2. CDR1 DFQATT and CDR2 SNEGSKA come from the germline V gene (reference sequence). The CDR3 sequence is 13 residues long. The J segment lost 5 bases and the V segment lost 2 bases, leaving 3 bases of the junction unmatched.

There are many counts of this clonotype. This chain joins TRBV11-2 and TRBJ2-5; D gene uncertain. V was pared by 4 bases and J by 5 bases, with 8 bases between. Germline V CDR1 and CDR2: SGHAT, FQNNGV. The length of the CDR3 is 12 residues. The CDR3 DNA is TGTGCCAGCAGCTATAGCCAGGAGACCCAGTACTTC. This gives the protein CASSYSQETQYF.

A remark on this clonotype: This sequence may be a read error, since a much larger clone differs from it by one base. The chain recombines TRBV30 with TRBJ2-7; D unresolved. The CDR3 length is 15 residues. The ends were cut back, 6 bases at V and 2 bases at J, with 20 bases in the middle. From germline, CDR1 is GTSNPN and CDR2 SVGIG (reference sequence). This chain's CDR3 is CACTTYNKGPYEQYF. The CDR3 bases are TGTGCCTGCACTACGTACAACAAAGGCCCCTACGAGCAGTACTTC.

The chain joins TRBV4-1 to TRBJ2-5; D might be TRBD2 (5 bases). The CDR3 consists of 13 residues. Trimming took 4 bases from V and 7 from J, leaving 13 bases between them. In germline, CDR1 is MGHRA, CDR2 YSYEKL. The CDR3 DNA sequence: TGCGCCAGCAGCCTCGGACTGGGCGGGACCCAGTACTTC. As protein: CASSLGLGGTQYF.

The chain carries TRBV2 and TRBJ2-2; D possibly matches TRBD1 or TRBD2 (5 bases each). The CDR3 is made up of 11 amino acids. Trimming took 11 bases from V and 6 from J, leaving 10 bases between them. The germline gives CDR1 SNHLY, CDR2 FYNNEI. CDR3 DNA: TGTGCCGGGACCTCTTCCGGGGAGCTGTTTTTT. The encoded protein is CAGTSSGELFF.

This clonotype was detected many times. The CDR3 loop is CASSYIGQPTYEQYF. The CDR3 DNA sequence: TGTGCCAGCAGTTACATAGGACAGCCGACCTACGAGCAGTACTTC. The chain recombines TRBV6-6 with TRBJ2-7; possibly TRBD1 for D (6 bases). V was cut by 2 bases and J by 2 bases, with 13 bases left in between. CDR1 and CDR2 from the germline V gene are MNHNY and SVGAGI (reference sequence). CDR3 length equals 15 residues.

The V gene is TRBV7-3, the J gene TRBJ2-1; 11 positions agree with TRBD2. This CDR3 is built from 16 residues. Looked up from germline, CDR1 is SGHTA and CDR2 is FQGTGA. V trimming: 2 bases; J trimming: 5 bases; junction bases outside the gene matches: 5. The CDR3 DNA sequence: TGTGCCAGCAGCTTATCCGGGACTAGCGGAAACAATGAGCAGTTCTTC. Translated, it gives CASSLSGTSGNNEQFF.

This clonotype was observed many times. This chain joins TRBV10-3 and TRBJ2-1, with 16 bases matching TRBD2. The germline V gene has CDR1 ENHRY and CDR2 SYGVKD. The CDR3 consists of 19 residues. With 6 bases clipped from V and 0 bases from J, the junction kept 8 bases outside the gene matches. This chain's CDR3 is CAIRAGTSGRASSYNEQFF. The DNA for the CDR3 is TGTGCCATCAGGGCCGGGACTAGCGGGAGGGCCAGCTCCTACAATGAGCAGTTCTTC.